This passage covers 10 T cell receptor beta chains from one sample sequenced in a study of CD8 T cells in ankylosing spondylitis. Findings and caveats of the study: Seemingly characteristic of ankylosing spondylitis blood was a TCR beta motif consisting of roughly 8 highly homologous variants.

From the 5' RACE reads, TCRdb called clonotypes with MiXCR, one entry per CDR3 protein. The sample holds about 210,000 distinct CDR3 sequences, approximately 7.4% seen once. Their cognate antigens are unknown. The specimen sequenced was blood, either unsorted or a sorted T cell fraction (not recorded which). The source of these receptors is a male donor with ankylosing spondylitis.

This clonotype was detected a few times. V usage is TRBV4-1 and J usage is TRBJ1-4; TRBD1 aligns across 9 bases. The CDR3 is made up of 15 amino acids. V was pared by 2 bases and J by 8 bases, with 6 bases of the junction left unmatched. Per the germline V gene, CDR1 is MGHRA and CDR2 is YSYEKL. CDR3 region: CASSQRQGGGEKLFF. The CDR3 nucleotides are TGCGCCAGCAGCCAAAGACAGGGGGGAGGCGAAAAACTGTTTTTT.

This clonotype came up many times. The CDR3 loop is CASSSPLGRTKNIQYF. DNA for the CDR3: TGTGCCAGCAGCTCCCCCCTGGGGCGGACCAAAAACATTCAGTACTTC. V gene TRBV5-5 combines with J gene TRBJ2-4; tentative D call: TRBD1 (5 bases). The germline V gene has CDR1 SGHKS and CDR2 YYEKEE (reference sequence). Trimming cost V 3 bases and J 2 bases, with 15 bases left between them. The CDR3 consists of 16 residues.

This clonotype was counted between two and nine times. The rearrangement uses TRBV18 and TRBJ1-1; D is unclear. Germline V CDR1 and CDR2: KGHSH, LQKENI. V lost 4 bases to trimming and J lost 1 base, with 7 bases between them. The CDR3 covers 13 residues. CDR3 amino acids: CASSLHKNTEAFF. Written as DNA, the CDR3 is TGTGCCAGCTCACTTCACAAGAACACTGAAGCTTTCTTT. Combining the CDR3 with reference TRBV18 and TRBJ1-1 gives the whole variable domain NAGVMQNPRHLVRRRGQEARLRCSPMKGHSHVYWYRQLPEEGLKFMVYLQKENIIDESGMPKERFSAEFPKEGPSILRIQQVVRGDSAAYFCASSLHKNTEAFFGQGTRLTVV.

The chain carries TRBV7-2 and TRBJ2-7, with D possibly matching TRBD2 (5 bases). The CDR3 is 14 amino acids. CDR1 and CDR2 (germline): SGHTA, FQGNSA. V lost 5 bases and J lost 3, with 14 bases in between. CDR3 sequence (DNA): TGTGCCAGCAGCCCTAGAGGGTTCGGCTACGAGCAGTACTTC. The encoded protein is CASSPRGFGYEQYF.

The rearrangement uses TRBV6-1 and TRBJ2-5; D not resolved. CDR3 length: 12 residues. The ends were cut back, 7 bases at V and 5 bases at J, with 11 bases in the middle. Germline values: CDR1 MNHNS, CDR2 SASEGT. The CDR3 DNA reads as TGTGCCAGCATCCCGGACGGGGAGACCCAGTACTTC. Translating it yields CASIPDGETQYF.

This clonotype was seen at least ten times. The rearrangement joins TRBV11-2 to TRBJ2-7, with 10 bases lining up with TRBD1. Unmatched junction bases numbered 2, after V lost 3 bases and J lost 3 bases. This CDR3 has 14 amino acids. From germline, CDR1 is SGHAT and CDR2 FQNNGV. The CDR3 spells CASSFDRGLYEQYF. The CDR3 DNA is TGTGCCAGCAGCTTCGACAGGGGGCTCTACGAGCAGTACTTC. The complete variable domain, with remaining parts taken from reference TRBV11-2 and TRBJ2-7, reads EAGVAQSPRYKIIEKRQSVAFWCNPISGHATLYWYQQILGQGPKLLIQFQNNGVVDDSQLPKDRFSAERLKGVDSTLKIQPAKLEDSAVYLCASSFDRGLYEQYFGPGTRLTVT.

This chain uses TRBV15 with TRBJ2-7; 7 bases agree with TRBD2. This CDR3 has 15 amino acids. Germline assignment: CDR1 LNHNV and CDR2 YYDKDF (reference sequence). V trimming: 3 bases; J trimming: 3 bases; junction bases outside the gene matches: 8. The CDR3 loop is CATSRRPGLSYEQYF. DNA of the CDR3: TGTGCCACCAGCAGGAGACCGGGACTAAGCTACGAGCAGTACTTC.

The gene calls are TRBV9 and TRBJ2-7; 8 nucleotides match TRBD2. The junction had 10 bases not matched to a gene; V was cut back by 4 bases and J by 4 bases. In germline, CDR1 is SGDLS, CDR2 YYNGEE. CDR3 size: 15 residues. The CDR3 DNA reads TGTGCCAGCAGCCCCTATGTCGGGGGGGGGTACGAGCAGTACTTC. It specifies CASSPYVGGGYEQYF.

This clonotype was seen repeatedly, ten times or more. The genes are TRBV20-1 and TRBJ2-1; 15 bases align to TRBD2. The CDR3 is made up of 16 amino acids. The germline V gene encodes CDR1 DFQATT and CDR2 SNEGSKA (reference sequence). Trimming at V came to 5 bases and at J to 1 base, leaving 3 bases not matched to a gene. The CDR3 sequence: CSAGTSGGTSYNEQFF. For the CDR3, the DNA is TGCAGTGCTGGGACTAGCGGGGGGACGTCCTACAATGAGCAGTTCTTC.

This clonotype was counted ten times or more. The chain uses TRBV9 and TRBJ1-1; TRBD1 is a possible D gene (6 bases). This CDR3 has 15 residues. Germline CDR1 SGDLS, CDR2 YYNGEE. V was cut by 4 bases and J by 0 bases, with 13 bases left in between. The chain's CDR3 is CASSTSGAMNTEAFF. In nucleotides, the CDR3 is TGTGCCAGCAGCACCTCGGGGGCTATGAACACTGAAGCTTTCTTT. The whole variable domain, remainder taken from reference TRBV9 and TRBJ1-1, is DSGVTQTPKHLITATGQRVTLRCSPRSGDLSVYWYQQSLDQGLQFLIQYYNGEERAKGNILERFSAQQFPDLHSELNLSSLELGDSALYFCASSTSGAMNTEAFFGQGTRLTVV.